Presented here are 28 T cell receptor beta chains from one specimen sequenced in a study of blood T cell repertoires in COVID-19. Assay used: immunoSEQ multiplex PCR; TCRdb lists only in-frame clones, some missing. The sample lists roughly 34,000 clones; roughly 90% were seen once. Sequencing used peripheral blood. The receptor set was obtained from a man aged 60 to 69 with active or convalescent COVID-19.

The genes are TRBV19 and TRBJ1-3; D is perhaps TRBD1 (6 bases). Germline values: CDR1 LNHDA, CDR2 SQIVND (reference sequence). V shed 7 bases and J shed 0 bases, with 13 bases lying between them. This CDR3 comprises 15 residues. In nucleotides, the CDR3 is TGTGCCAGTATCGATCAGGGGACCTCTGGAAACACCATATATTTT. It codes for CASIDQGTSGNTIYF.

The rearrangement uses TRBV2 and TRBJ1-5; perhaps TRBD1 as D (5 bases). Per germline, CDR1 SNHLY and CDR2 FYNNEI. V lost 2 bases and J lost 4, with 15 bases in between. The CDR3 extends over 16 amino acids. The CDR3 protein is CASSELGGTVNQPQHF. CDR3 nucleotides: TGTGCCAGCAGTGAACTCGGGGGAACGGTTAATCAGCCCCAGCATTTT.

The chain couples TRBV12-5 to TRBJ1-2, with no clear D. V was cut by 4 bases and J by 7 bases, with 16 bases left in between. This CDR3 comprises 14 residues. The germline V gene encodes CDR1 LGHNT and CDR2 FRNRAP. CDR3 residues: CASGSCPPCAGYTF. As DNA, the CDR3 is TGTGCTAGTGGTTCGTGCCCTCCCTGCGCTGGCTACACCTTC.

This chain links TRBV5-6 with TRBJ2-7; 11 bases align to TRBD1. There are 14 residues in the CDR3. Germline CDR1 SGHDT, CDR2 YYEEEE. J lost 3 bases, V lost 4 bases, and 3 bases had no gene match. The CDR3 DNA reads TGTGCCAGCAGCGAAGGGACAGGGGGCTACGAGCAGTACTTC. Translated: CASSEGTGGYEQYF. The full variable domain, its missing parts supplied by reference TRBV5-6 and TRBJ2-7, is DAGVTQSPTHLIKTRGQQVTLRCSPKSGHDTVSWYQQALGQGPQFIFQYYEEEERQRGNFPDRFSGHQFPNYSSELNVNALLLGDSALYLCASSEGTGGYEQYFGPGTRLTVT.

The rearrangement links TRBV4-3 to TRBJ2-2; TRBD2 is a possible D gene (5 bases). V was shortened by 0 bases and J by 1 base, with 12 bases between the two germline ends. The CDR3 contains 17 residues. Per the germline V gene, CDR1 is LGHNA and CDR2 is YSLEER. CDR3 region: CASSQDLASGNTGELFF. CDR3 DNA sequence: TGCGCCAGCAGCCAAGATCTTGCCAGCGGGAACACCGGGGAGCTGTTTTTT.

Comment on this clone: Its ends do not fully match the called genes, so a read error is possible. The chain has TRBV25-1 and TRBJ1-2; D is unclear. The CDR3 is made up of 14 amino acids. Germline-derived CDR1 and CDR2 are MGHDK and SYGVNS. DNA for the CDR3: TGTGCCAGCAGTGAATCTTTCGACACCCGCTCAGTCCTTTTC. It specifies CASSESFDTRSVLF.

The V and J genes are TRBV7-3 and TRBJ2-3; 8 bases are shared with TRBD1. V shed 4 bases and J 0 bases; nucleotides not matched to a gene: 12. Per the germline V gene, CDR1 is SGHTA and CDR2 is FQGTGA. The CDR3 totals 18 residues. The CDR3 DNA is TGTGCCAGCAGCTCAAGGACAGGGTTTCCCCTTAGCACAGATACGCAGTATTTT. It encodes CASSSRTGFPLSTDTQYF.

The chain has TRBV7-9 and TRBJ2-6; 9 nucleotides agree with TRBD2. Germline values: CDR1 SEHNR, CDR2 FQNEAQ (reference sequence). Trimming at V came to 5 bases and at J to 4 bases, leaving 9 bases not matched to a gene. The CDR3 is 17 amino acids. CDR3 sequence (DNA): TGTGCCAGCAGCGGGGGACTAGCTGCCCGGGGGGCCAACGTCCTGACTTTC. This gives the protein CASSGGLAARGANVLTF. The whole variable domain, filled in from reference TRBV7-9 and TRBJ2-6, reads DTGVSQNPRHKITKRGQNVTFRCDPISEHNRLYWYRQTLGQGPEFLTYFQNEAQLEKSRLLSDRFSAERPKGSFSTLEIQRTEQGDSAMYLCASSGGLAARGANVLTFGAGSRLTVL.

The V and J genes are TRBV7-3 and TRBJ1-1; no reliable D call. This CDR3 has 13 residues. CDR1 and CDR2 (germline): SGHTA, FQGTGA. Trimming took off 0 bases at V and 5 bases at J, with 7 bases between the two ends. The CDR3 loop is CASSLTRSTEAFF. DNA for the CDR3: TGTGCCAGCAGCTTAACTAGGAGTACTGAAGCTTTCTTT.

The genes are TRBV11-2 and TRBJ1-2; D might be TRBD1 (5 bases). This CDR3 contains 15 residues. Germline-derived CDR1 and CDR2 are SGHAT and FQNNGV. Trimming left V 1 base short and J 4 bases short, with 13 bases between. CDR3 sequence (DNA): TGTGCCAGCAGCTTAGCTCTTACAGGCTTCTATGGCTACACCTTC. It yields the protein CASSLALTGFYGYTF.

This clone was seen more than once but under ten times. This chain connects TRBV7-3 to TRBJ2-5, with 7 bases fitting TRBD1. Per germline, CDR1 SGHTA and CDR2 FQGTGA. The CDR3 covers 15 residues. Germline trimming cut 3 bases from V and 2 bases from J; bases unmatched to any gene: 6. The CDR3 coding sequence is TGTGCCAGCAGCTTGACAGGGTTGGGACAAGAGACCCAGTACTTC. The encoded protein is CASSLTGLGQETQYF.

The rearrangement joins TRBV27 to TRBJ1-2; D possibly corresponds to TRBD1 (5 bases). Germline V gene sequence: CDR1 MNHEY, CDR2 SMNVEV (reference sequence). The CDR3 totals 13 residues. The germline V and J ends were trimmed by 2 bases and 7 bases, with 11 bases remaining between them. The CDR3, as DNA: TGTGCCAGCAGTTTAGCGGGGGGAGTTGGCTACACCTTC. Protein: CASSLAGGVGYTF.

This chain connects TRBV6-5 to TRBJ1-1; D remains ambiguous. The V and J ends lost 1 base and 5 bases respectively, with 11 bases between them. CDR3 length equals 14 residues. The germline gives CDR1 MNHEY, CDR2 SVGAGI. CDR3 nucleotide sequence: TGTGCCAGCAGTTACTTGGGCGGAGGGACTGAAGCTTTCTTT. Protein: CASSYLGGGTEAFF.

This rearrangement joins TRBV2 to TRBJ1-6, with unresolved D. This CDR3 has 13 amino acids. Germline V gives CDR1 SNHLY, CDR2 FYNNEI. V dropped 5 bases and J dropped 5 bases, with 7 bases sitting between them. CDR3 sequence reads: CASSPHHNSPLHF. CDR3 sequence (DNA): TGTGCCAGCAGTCCACACCATAATTCACCCCTCCACTTT.

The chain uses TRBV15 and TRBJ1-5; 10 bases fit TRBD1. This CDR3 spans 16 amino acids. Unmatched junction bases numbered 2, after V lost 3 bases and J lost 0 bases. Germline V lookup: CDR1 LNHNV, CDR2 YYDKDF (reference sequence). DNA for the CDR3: TGTGCCACCAGCAGGGGGACAGGGGATAGCAATCAGCCCCAGCATTTT. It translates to CATSRGTGDSNQPQHF.

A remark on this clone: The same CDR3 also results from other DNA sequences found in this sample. The CDR3 loop is CASSLGLAGYNEQFF. Here the CDR3 DNA reads TGCGCCAGCAGCTTGGGACTAGCGGGTTACAATGAGCAGTTCTTC. The V call is TRBV5-1, the J call TRBJ2-1, with TRBD2 matching over 10 bases. Unmatched junction bases numbered 1, after V lost 0 bases and J lost 4 bases. Germline V gene data show CDR1 as SGHRS and CDR2 as YFSETQ. The CDR3 covers 15 residues.

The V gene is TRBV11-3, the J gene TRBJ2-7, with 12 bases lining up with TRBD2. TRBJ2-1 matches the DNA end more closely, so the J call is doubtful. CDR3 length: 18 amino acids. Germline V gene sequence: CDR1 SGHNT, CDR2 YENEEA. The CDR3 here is CASSLGPGLAGPYNEQFF. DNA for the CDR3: TGTGCCAGCAGCTTAGGACCGGGACTAGCGGGCCCTTACAATGAGCAGTTCTTC.

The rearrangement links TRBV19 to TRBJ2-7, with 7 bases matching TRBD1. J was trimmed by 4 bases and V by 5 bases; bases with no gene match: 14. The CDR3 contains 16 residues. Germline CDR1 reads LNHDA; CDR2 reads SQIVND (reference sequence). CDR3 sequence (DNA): TGTGCCAGTAGTTCACCGAACAGGGGCGCAACTTACGAGCAGTACTTC. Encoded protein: CASSSPNRGATYEQYF. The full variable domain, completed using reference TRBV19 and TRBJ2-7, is DGGITQSPKYLFRKEGQNVTLSCEQNLNHDAMYWYRQDPGQGLRLIYYSQIVNDFQKGDIAEGYSVSREKKESFPLTVTSAQKNPTAFYLCASSSPNRGATYEQYFGPGTRLTVT.

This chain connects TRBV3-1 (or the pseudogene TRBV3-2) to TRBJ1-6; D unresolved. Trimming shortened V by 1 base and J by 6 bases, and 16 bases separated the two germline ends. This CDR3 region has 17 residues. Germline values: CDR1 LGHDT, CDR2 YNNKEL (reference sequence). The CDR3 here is CASSQGSPGVLNSPLHF. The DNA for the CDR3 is TGTGCCAGCAGCCAAGGCTCACCGGGTGTCCTTAATTCACCCCTCCACTTT.

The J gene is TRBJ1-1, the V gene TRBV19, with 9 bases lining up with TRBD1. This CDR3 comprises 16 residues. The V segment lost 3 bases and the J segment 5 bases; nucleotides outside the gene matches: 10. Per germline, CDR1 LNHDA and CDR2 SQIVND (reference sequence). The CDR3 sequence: CASSITGGAGKTEAFF. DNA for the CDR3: TGTGCCAGTAGTATCACAGGGGGCGCAGGGAAAACTGAAGCTTTCTTT.

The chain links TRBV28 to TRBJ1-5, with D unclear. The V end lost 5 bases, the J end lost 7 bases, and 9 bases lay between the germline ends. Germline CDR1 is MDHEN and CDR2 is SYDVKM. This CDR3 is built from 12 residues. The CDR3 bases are TGTGCCAGCAGTCCGAGAGGGCAGCCCCAGCATTTT. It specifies CASSPRGQPQHF.

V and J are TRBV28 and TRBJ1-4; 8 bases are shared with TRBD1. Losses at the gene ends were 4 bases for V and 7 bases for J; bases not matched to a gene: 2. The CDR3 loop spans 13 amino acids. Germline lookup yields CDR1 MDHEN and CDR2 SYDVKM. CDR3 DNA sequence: TGTGCCAGCAGTTCAGGGGGCTTTGAAAAACTGTTTTTT. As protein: CASSSGGFEKLFF. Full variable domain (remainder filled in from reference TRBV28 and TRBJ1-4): DVKVTQSSRYLVKRTGEKVFLECVQDMDHENMFWYRQDPGLGLRLIYFSYDVKMKEKGDIPEGYSVSREKKERFSLILESASTNQTSMYLCASSSGGFEKLFFGSGTQLSVL.

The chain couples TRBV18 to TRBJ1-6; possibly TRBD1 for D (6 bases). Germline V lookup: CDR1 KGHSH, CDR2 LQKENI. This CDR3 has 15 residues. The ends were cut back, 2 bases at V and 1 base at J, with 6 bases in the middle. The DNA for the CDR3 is TGTGCCAGCTCACCAAGGGGGTCCTATAATTCACCCCTCCACTTT. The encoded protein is CASSPRGSYNSPLHF.

The CDR3 coding sequence is TGTGCCAGCACCCCGCCGACACCTCAAGAGACCCAGTACTTC. Amino acid sequence: CASTPPTPQETQYF. The chain recombines TRBV7-8 with TRBJ2-5, with unresolved D. This CDR3 contains 14 residues. V lost 7 bases, J lost 2 bases, and 14 bases lay in between. Germline V gene data show CDR1 as SGHVS and CDR2 as FQNEAQ.

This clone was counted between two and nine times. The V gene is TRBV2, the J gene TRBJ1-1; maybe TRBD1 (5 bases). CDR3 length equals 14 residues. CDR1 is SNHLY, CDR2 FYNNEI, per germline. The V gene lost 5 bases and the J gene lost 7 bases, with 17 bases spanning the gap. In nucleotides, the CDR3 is TGTGCCAGCAGTAACGATGGCAGGGCGAATGAAGCTTTCTTT. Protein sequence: CASSNDGRANEAFF.

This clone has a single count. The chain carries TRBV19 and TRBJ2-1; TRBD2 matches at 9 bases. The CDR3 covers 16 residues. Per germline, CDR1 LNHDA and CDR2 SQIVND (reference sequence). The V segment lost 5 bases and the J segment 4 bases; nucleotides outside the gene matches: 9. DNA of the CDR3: TGTGCCAGTAGTCTGGCCGGGACTAGCAGTTACAATGAGCAGTTCTTC. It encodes CASSLAGTSSYNEQFF.

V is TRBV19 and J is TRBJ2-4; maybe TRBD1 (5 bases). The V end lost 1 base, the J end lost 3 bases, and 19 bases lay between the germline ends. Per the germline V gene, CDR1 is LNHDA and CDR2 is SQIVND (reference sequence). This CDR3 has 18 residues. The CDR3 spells CASSIGYVGRVDKNIQYF. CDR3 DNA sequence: TGTGCCAGTAGTATAGGATACGTCGGCAGGGTGGACAAAAACATTCAGTACTTC.

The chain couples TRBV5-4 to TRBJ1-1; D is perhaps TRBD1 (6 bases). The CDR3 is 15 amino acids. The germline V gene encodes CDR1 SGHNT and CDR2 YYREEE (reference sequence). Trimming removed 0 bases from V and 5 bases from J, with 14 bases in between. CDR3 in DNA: TGTGCCAGCAGCTTGGAGCTCGCCAGGGGAACTGAAGCTTTCTTT. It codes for CASSLELARGTEAFF. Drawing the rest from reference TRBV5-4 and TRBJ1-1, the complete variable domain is ETGVTQSPTHLIKTRGQQVTLRCSSQSGHNTVSWYQQALGQGPQFIFQYYREEENGRGNFPPRFSGLQFPNYSSELNVNALELDDSALYLCASSLELARGTEAFFGQGTRLTVV.